This T cell receptor (beta chain) is drawn from a study of monozygotic twins with inflammatory bowel disease. Germline CDR1 is LGHNA and CDR2 is YNFKEQ. CDR3 length: 16 amino acids. TCRdb re-called the 5' RACE reads, yielding one record per CDR3 amino acid sequence without DNA. Across approximately 100,000 distinct CDR3 sequences, the top ten clones capture under 2.5% of the sample. The sequencing input was blood. The chain carries TRBV4-2 and TRBJ2-2; checking the TCRdb D call of TRBD1 is not possible without DNA. The TCR sequence derives from a human donor with ulcerative colitis or Crohn's disease, or a healthy co-twin of an affected twin (not recorded which). CDR3 loop: CASSQAGTANTGELFF.